This TCR beta chain is from a study of blood T cell repertoires in COVID-19. V shed 4 bases and J 2 bases; nucleotides not matched to a gene: 4. The CDR3 has 14 amino acids. CDR1 and CDR2 from the germline V gene are SGDLS and YYNGEE. Some clones are missing from TCRdb's copy, which holds only in-frame ones; the method was immunoSEQ multiplex PCR. The repertoire includes some 320,000 clones, about nine tenths of them detected once, and roughly 11% sits in the top ten. Followed over time, Seattle patients had been enrolled while infection was active. This clone appeared once. This specimen includes other DNA sequences encoding the same CDR3.

Sequencing used peripheral blood. This rearrangement joins TRBV9 to TRBJ2-5; 8 bases fit TRBD2. The origin of this receptor is a woman between 25 and 40 years old with COVID-19, enrolled during active disease. CDR3 region: CASSRTSGQETQYF. CDR3 nucleotides: TGTGCCAGCAGCCGCACTAGCGGACAAGAGACCCAGTACTTC.